A single T cell receptor beta chain is shown here with its context. Germline-derived CDR1 and CDR2 are SGHTA and FQGNSA. V shed 3 bases and J 0 bases; nucleotides not matched to a gene: 3. The CDR3 contains 15 residues. The data were obtained in a study of control samples from healthy donors and cancer patients. Clones were read by immunoSEQ multiplex PCR, and TCRdb kept only the in-frame ones, dropping some. The table lists around 120,000 clones, around 91% of them singletons. Sample: PBMCs. J is TRBJ2-3 and V is TRBV7-2; 7 nucleotides align to TRBD2. The sequence derives from a woman between 50 and 59 years old with colorectal cancer. The DNA for the CDR3 is TGTGCCAGCAGCTTTCTCGGGGGGAGCACAGATACGCAGTATTTT. Translation gives CASSFLGGSTDTQYF.